Below are 32 T cell receptor beta chains sequenced from a single sample in a study of T cell responses to AZD1222 COVID-19 vaccine (dated by TCRdb to the early 2020s). What the time point label conveys for this sample: baseline before first vaccination. Receptor amplification or capture employed the immunoSEQ multiplex PCR assay. Drawn from immuneACCESS, this table holds only the in-frame rearrangements with V and J called that TCRdb kept. Clones are partly lost; checked studies trace under half to an unresolved V gene and leave the rest unexplained. The sample has 100,000 to 150,000 clones on record, about 87% of them singletons. The ten most abundant clones make up about 5% of the sample. The source material was peripheral blood, sampled on day 0 of AZD1222 vaccination. The receptors shown here come from an adult in good health.

The chain links TRBV4-2 to TRBJ2-4, with TRBD2 identical over 10 bases. The CDR3 is 18 amino acids. Losses at the gene ends were 4 bases for V and 0 bases for J; bases not matched to a gene: 9. The germline gives CDR1 LGHNA, CDR2 YNFKEQ. CDR3 sequence: CASSLGLSGGVAKNIQYF. The CDR3 DNA is TGTGCCAGCAGCCTCGGACTAAGCGGGGGGGTAGCCAAAAACATTCAGTACTTC.

This clone was counted only a few times. V gene TRBV19 combines with J gene TRBJ2-3; 9 bases match TRBD1. This CDR3 contains 18 residues. CDR1 is LNHDA, CDR2 SQIVND, per germline (reference sequence). The V gene end was trimmed by 4 bases and the J gene end by 0 bases; junction bases not matched to a gene: 11. In DNA, the CDR3 is TGTGCCAGTAGTACGTCCCGGGACAGGGTTAGGAGCACAGATACGCAGTATTTT. This encodes CASSTSRDRVRSTDTQYF. The full variable domain, completed using reference TRBV19 and TRBJ2-3, is DGGITQSPKYLFRKEGQNVTLSCEQNLNHDAMYWYRQDPGQGLRLIYYSQIVNDFQKGDIAEGYSVSREKKESFPLTVTSAQKNPTAFYLCASSTSRDRVRSTDTQYFGPGTRLTVL.

The chain couples TRBV10-3 to TRBJ2-5, with 10 nucleotides matching TRBD2. Germline V lookup: CDR1 ENHRY, CDR2 SYGVKD. The CDR3 is made up of 18 amino acids. The V gene end was trimmed by 0 bases and the J gene end by 1 base; junction bases not matched to a gene: 8. The CDR3 nucleotides are TGTGCCATCAGTGAGTCGAGGGCTAGCGGGAGAGTCCAAGAGACCCAGTACTTC. It translates to CAISESRASGRVQETQYF.

This chain links TRBV11-3 with TRBJ1-4, with 9 bases identical to TRBD1. This CDR3 spans 17 amino acids. CDR1 is SGHNT, CDR2 YENEEA, per germline. Trimming at V came to 5 bases and at J to 0 bases, leaving 7 bases not matched to a gene. CDR3 sequence (DNA): TGTGCCAGCAGCCCGACGGACAGGGGCACAACTAATGAAAAACTGTTTTTT. Amino acids: CASSPTDRGTTNEKLFF.

J is TRBJ1-6 and V is TRBV2, with 8 bases aligning to TRBD1. The trim removed 5 bases at V and 9 bases at J, leaving 9 bases unmatched. This CDR3 has 15 amino acids. Germline V lookup: CDR1 SNHLY, CDR2 FYNNEI. CDR3 residues: CASSRQTGVGSPLHF. The CDR3, as DNA: TGTGCCAGCAGTAGACAGACAGGGGTGGGTTCACCCCTCCACTTT. The variable domain in full, with the rest retrieved from reference TRBV2 and TRBJ1-6, is EPEVTQTPSHQVTQMGQEVILRCVPISNHLYFYWYRQILGQKVEFLVSFYNNEISEKSEIFDDQFSVERPDGSNFTLKIRSTKLEDSAMYFCASSRQTGVGSPLHFGNGTRLTVT.

The V call is TRBV5-4, the J call TRBJ1-3, with D uncertain. V was trimmed by 5 bases and J by 2 bases, leaving 14 bases between them. CDR1 SGHNT and CDR2 YYREEE come from the germline V gene (reference sequence). The CDR3 runs to 15 residues. The CDR3 loop reads CASSMARATGNTIYF. The CDR3 DNA reads as TGTGCCAGCAGTATGGCGAGGGCAACTGGAAACACCATATATTTT.

This clone has a handful of counts. J is TRBJ1-2 and V is TRBV2, with D possibly TRBD1 on 5 matching bases. Germline CDR1 is SNHLY and CDR2 is FYNNEI. The CDR3 consists of 13 residues. V was pared by 11 bases and J by 3 bases, with 16 bases between. CDR3 protein: CARTRATYYGYTF. In DNA form, the CDR3 reads TGTGCCCGGACCAGGGCAACGTACTATGGCTACACCTTC.

A single count supports this clone. This chain links TRBV29-1 with TRBJ1-2; a possible D gene is TRBD1 (6 bases). This CDR3 comprises 13 residues. With 7 bases removed from V and 7 bases from J, the gap between germline ends came to 19 bases. CDR1 is SQVTM and CDR2 is ANQGSEA in the germline V gene. Here the CDR3 reads CSALRGPVGGYTF. The CDR3 region has the DNA TGCAGCGCGCTCAGGGGCCCAGTCGGTGGCTACACCTTC.

The chain combines TRBV13 with TRBJ1-2, with D unresolved. The CDR3 consists of 16 residues. The V and J ends lost 0 bases and 0 bases respectively, with 11 bases between them. CDR1 PRHDT and CDR2 FYEKMQ come from the germline V gene (reference sequence). The CDR3 DNA is TGTGCCAGCAGCTTAGGCCGGGTGGCAGCTAACTATGGCTACACCTTC. This gives the protein CASSLGRVAANYGYTF.

The CDR3 region is CASSVGSSGGANEQFF. DNA for the CDR3: TGTGCCAGCAGCGTAGGAAGTAGCGGGGGGGCAAATGAGCAGTTCTTC. The V call is TRBV9, the J call TRBJ2-1, with 11 bases identical to TRBD2. The CDR3 is 16 residues long. Germline V gene lookup returns CDR1 SGDLS and CDR2 YYNGEE. Trimming cost V 0 bases and J 7 bases; bases outside gene matches: 6.

The gene calls are TRBV20-1 and TRBJ1-2, with no clear D. The germline V gene has CDR1 DFQATT and CDR2 SNEGSKA (reference sequence). Between the trimmed V and J ends, which lost 7 bases and 4 bases, there was a span of 10 bases. This CDR3 is built from 11 residues. The CDR3 is CSDLSSYGYTF. CDR3 in DNA: TGCAGTGACCTTAGCAGCTATGGCTACACCTTC.

About this clone itself: The junction and the germline gene differ at one end; a read error may be behind it. This chain joins TRBV5-1 and TRBJ1-6; D remains ambiguous. CDR1 is SGHRS, CDR2 YFSETQ, per germline. The CDR3 runs 15 residues. In DNA, the CDR3 is TGCGCCAGCAGATTGGCCCTTATTGGGAATTCACCCCTCCACTTT. As protein: CASRLALIGNSPLHF.

This clone showed up just a few times. The chain employs TRBV5-1 and TRBJ2-7; the D is unclear. Trimming cost V 0 bases and J 3 bases, with 13 bases left between them. Germline V gene data show CDR1 as SGHRS and CDR2 as YFSETQ. This CDR3 has 15 amino acids. CDR3 protein: CASSLVAGFYYEQYF. Here the CDR3 DNA reads TGCGCCAGCAGCTTGGTTGCAGGATTCTACTACGAGCAGTACTTC.

V is TRBV7-9 and J is TRBJ2-1, with D uncertain. Trimming stripped 7 bases from V and 10 bases from J, with 11 bases between. This CDR3 is 11 amino acids long. Per the germline V gene, CDR1 is SEHNR and CDR2 is FQNEAQ (reference sequence). The CDR3: CASNRAAEQFF. DNA of the CDR3: TGTGCCAGCAACCGGGCGGCCGAGCAGTTCTTC.

V usage is TRBV9 and J usage is TRBJ2-7; TRBD1 or TRBD2 may be the D gene (6 bases each). The CDR3 consists of 16 residues. V lost 0 bases and J lost 2, with 15 bases in between. CDR1 and CDR2 (germline): SGDLS, YYNGEE. CDR3 sequence reads: CASSVAEGGGTYEQYF. CDR3 nucleotides: TGTGCCAGCAGCGTAGCTGAAGGGGGAGGAACCTACGAGCAGTACTTC.

The V gene is TRBV12-3 or TRBV12-4, the J gene TRBJ1-1, with a weak D call TRBD1 (5 bases). V was pared by 1 base and J by 7 bases, with 7 bases between. The CDR3 loop spans 12 amino acids. CDR3 in amino acids: CASSLGQSEAFF. CDR3 DNA: TGTGCCAGCAGTTTAGGACAGAGTGAAGCTTTCTTT.

The chain combines TRBV20-1 with TRBJ1-2; D is undetermined. CDR1 is DFQATT, CDR2 SNEGSKA, per germline (reference sequence). This CDR3 is 11 amino acids long. Deletions cut 3 bases from V and 5 bases from J, with 7 bases between. CDR3 sequence reads: CSARTPYGYTF. The CDR3 DNA is TGCAGTGCTAGGACACCATATGGCTACACCTTC.

J is TRBJ1-5 and V is TRBV11-3; 7 bases match TRBD1. Germline V gene sequence: CDR1 SGHNT, CDR2 YENEEA. The CDR3 has 13 residues. The junction had 2 bases not matched to a gene; V was cut back by 5 bases and J by 4 bases. The CDR3 coding sequence is TGTGCCAGCAGCCTGACAGGGAATCAGCCCCAGCATTTT. Translation: CASSLTGNQPQHF.

The rearrangement uses TRBV5-1 and TRBJ2-7; D ambiguous. CDR1 and CDR2 (germline): SGHRS, YFSETQ. This CDR3 is 13 amino acids long. Trimming took off 5 bases at V and 0 bases at J, with 9 bases between the two ends. DNA for the CDR3: TGCGCCAGCAGGCAAGCGAGCTCCTACGAGCAGTACTTC. This codes for CASRQASSYEQYF.

The chain employs TRBV29-1 and TRBJ1-2, with D possibly matching TRBD1 (5 bases). Germline CDR1 reads SQVTM; CDR2 reads ANQGSEA. This CDR3 is 13 amino acids long. Between the trimmed V and J ends, which lost 8 bases and 6 bases, there was a span of 19 bases. Written as DNA, the CDR3 is TGCAGCACCGTTTCGGCAGGGAGCCATGGCTACACCTTC. It translates to CSTVSAGSHGYTF.

This chain connects TRBV12-1 to TRBJ1-1; the table's TRBD1 call for D was not verified on the DNA. TRBV12-1 is tagged as a pseudogene. This CDR3 has 18 residues. The CDR3 nucleotides are TGTGCCAGCAGCTTGACGTGGGACAGGGGGCTTTATCACACTGAAGCTTTCTTT. Translated: CASSLTWDRGLYHTEAFF.

V is TRBV28 and J is TRBJ1-2; no definite D call. Between the trimmed V and J ends, which lost 7 bases and 2 bases, there was a span of 14 bases. The CDR3 length is 14 residues. The germline V gene has CDR1 MDHEN and CDR2 SYDVKM. The DNA of the CDR3 is TGTGCCAGCACCCCGATTGGGATGAACTATGGCTACACCTTC. As protein: CASTPIGMNYGYTF.

This chain joins TRBV29-1 and TRBJ1-3; 8 bases align to TRBD1. CDR3 size: 14 residues. Losses at the gene ends were 5 bases for V and 4 bases for J; bases not matched to a gene: 7. In germline, CDR1 is SQVTM, CDR2 ANQGSEA. As DNA, the CDR3 is TGCAGCGTTTCGAACAGGGGGAAAGGAAACACCATATATTTT. It translates to CSVSNRGKGNTIYF.

This clone appeared a single time. This chain links TRBV27 with TRBJ2-7, with 7 bases that match TRBD1. Trimming removed 4 bases from V and 2 bases from J; junction bases left unmatched: 8. Germline V gene data show CDR1 as MNHEY and CDR2 as SMNVEV (reference sequence). The CDR3 spans 15 residues. The CDR3 sequence: CASSSGQGQTYEQYF. The CDR3 DNA reads as TGTGCCAGCAGTTCTGGGCAGGGACAGACCTACGAGCAGTACTTC.

The chain recombines TRBV6-2 or TRBV6-3 with TRBJ2-7, with 14 nucleotides matching TRBD2. This CDR3 has 18 amino acids. The germline V gene has CDR1 MNHEY and CDR2 SVGEGT. The junction had 10 bases not matched to a gene; V was cut back by 4 bases and J by 2 bases. The CDR3 spells CASSSQPGLAGDPYEQYF. CDR3 bases: TGTGCCAGCAGTTCTCAACCGGGACTAGCGGGGGACCCCTACGAGCAGTACTTC.

This clone was counted a few times. The V gene is TRBV6-1, the J gene TRBJ1-2, with a weak D call TRBD1 (5 bases). Trimming shortened V by 0 bases and J by 3 bases, and 8 bases separated the two germline ends. Germline V CDR1 and CDR2: MNHNS, SASEGT. The CDR3 loop spans 14 amino acids. This chain's CDR3 is CASSEAAGHYGYTF. CDR3 DNA: TGTGCCAGCAGTGAAGCGGCGGGACACTATGGCTACACCTTC.

This chain links TRBV19 with TRBJ1-1, with D perhaps matching TRBD1 (6 bases). The length of the CDR3 is 15 residues. Trimming took off 2 bases at V and 1 base at J, with 11 bases between the two ends. The germline V gene has CDR1 LNHDA and CDR2 SQIVND (reference sequence). This chain's CDR3 is CASSIYWGQNTEAFF. The CDR3, as DNA: TGTGCCAGTAGTATATATTGGGGGCAGAACACTGAAGCTTTCTTT.

The gene calls are TRBV7-2 and TRBJ1-4, with unresolved D. The germline V gene has CDR1 SGHTA and CDR2 FQGNSA. The germline V and J ends were trimmed by 5 bases and 7 bases, with 11 bases remaining between them. This CDR3 contains 13 residues. The CDR3 bases are TGTGCCAGCAGCCCCTTACAAGGTGAAAAACTGTTTTTT. Its protein is CASSPLQGEKLFF.

The chain is built from TRBV14 and TRBJ1-5; D is perhaps TRBD1 (5 bases). Between the trimmed V and J ends, which lost 4 bases and 9 bases, there was a span of 13 bases. Germline loops: CDR1 SGHDN, CDR2 FVKESK. The CDR3 consists of 13 residues. CDR3 in amino acids: CASSRQGQGPQHF. Written as DNA, the CDR3 is TGTGCCAGCAGCCGCCAGGGTCAAGGGCCCCAGCATTTT.

The chain is built from TRBV5-1 and TRBJ1-2, with a weak D call TRBD1 (6 bases). CDR1 SGHRS and CDR2 YFSETQ come from the germline V gene. This CDR3 is built from 14 residues. Trimming took off 0 bases at V and 3 bases at J, with 9 bases between the two ends. The CDR3 DNA sequence: TGCGCCAGCAGCTTGGGACAGGACTACTATGGCTACACCTTC. It specifies CASSLGQDYYGYTF.

V gene TRBV12-5 combines with J gene TRBJ1-2; 7 bases agree with TRBD1. The CDR3 is 14 residues long. V dropped 1 base and J dropped 8; count of bases not matched to a gene: 7. From germline, CDR1 is LGHNT and CDR2 FRNRAP. The CDR3, as DNA: TGTGCTAGTGGTTTGGGCCCGAGCAGGGGGGGCTACACCTTC. Translation gives CASGLGPSRGGYTF. Full variable domain (rest looked up from reference TRBV12-5 and TRBJ1-2): DARVTQTPRHKVTEMGQEVTMRCQPILGHNTVFWYRQTMMQGLELLAYFRNRAPLDDSGMPKDRFSAEMPDATLATLKIQPSEPRDSAVYFCASGLGPSRGGYTFGSGTRLTVV.

The V gene is TRBV5-4, the J gene TRBJ1-3; 7 nucleotides align to TRBD1. V shed 1 base, J shed 2 bases, and the junction held 3 bases outside the gene matches. The CDR3 has 15 amino acids. The germline gives CDR1 SGHNT, CDR2 YYREEE (reference sequence). The CDR3 loop reads CASSLSGGPGNTIYF. For the CDR3, the DNA is TGTGCCAGCAGCTTGTCAGGGGGTCCTGGAAACACCATATATTTT.